Below, 4 T cell receptor beta chains from the same sample are listed, as sequenced in a study of shared clonotypes between healthy human individuals. The table came from immunoSEQ multiplex PCR; TCRdb's copy has only in-frame clones and leaves some out. Among 2,500,000 or so clones listed, 93% were seen once. Sequencing was carried out using naive CD4+ T cells from PBMCs. The sample's subset: CD45RA+ positively selected. The receptors here all came from a man younger than 35 in good health. Some clones in this sample may be carry-over from other donors' samples.

The gene calls are TRBV7-9 and TRBJ2-3; TRBD2 might be the D (6 bases). Looked up from germline, CDR1 is SEHNR and CDR2 is FQNEAQ (reference sequence). The CDR3 spans 16 residues. Trimming took 4 bases from V and 2 from J, leaving 16 bases between them. This CDR3 reads CASSSPLASPTDTQYF. Here the CDR3 DNA reads TGTGCCAGCAGCTCCCCTCTAGCGTCTCCCACAGATACGCAGTATTTT.

V usage is TRBV5-4 and J usage is TRBJ1-1, with D perhaps TRBD1 (5 bases). Germline V gene lookup returns CDR1 SGHNT and CDR2 YYREEE (reference sequence). V lost 4 bases, J lost 8 bases, and 18 bases lay in between. The CDR3 length is 14 residues. This chain's CDR3 is CASSPATAAVEAFF. CDR3 sequence (DNA): TGTGCCAGCAGCCCAGCGACAGCCGCTGTGGAAGCTTTCTTT.

The chain couples TRBV28 to TRBJ1-3; 8 positions agree with TRBD1. The CDR3 has 17 amino acids. Germline V gene sequence: CDR1 MDHEN, CDR2 SYDVKM. Trimming cost V 7 bases and J 0 bases; bases outside gene matches: 11. The CDR3 spells CASTPTGTGHSGNTIYF. DNA for the CDR3: TGTGCCAGCACCCCAACCGGGACAGGCCACTCTGGAAACACCATATATTTT.

This clone was detected once. The rearrangement links TRBV19 to TRBJ1-5, with D perhaps matching TRBD1 (6 bases). The CDR3 is 14 residues long. Germline V gene data show CDR1 as LNHDA and CDR2 as SQIVND (reference sequence). The ends were cut back, 7 bases at V and 9 bases at J, with 19 bases in the middle. The CDR3 here is CASTLGGGWRPQHF. The CDR3 DNA reads as TGTGCCAGTACACTGGGGGGGGGCTGGAGGCCCCAGCATTTT.